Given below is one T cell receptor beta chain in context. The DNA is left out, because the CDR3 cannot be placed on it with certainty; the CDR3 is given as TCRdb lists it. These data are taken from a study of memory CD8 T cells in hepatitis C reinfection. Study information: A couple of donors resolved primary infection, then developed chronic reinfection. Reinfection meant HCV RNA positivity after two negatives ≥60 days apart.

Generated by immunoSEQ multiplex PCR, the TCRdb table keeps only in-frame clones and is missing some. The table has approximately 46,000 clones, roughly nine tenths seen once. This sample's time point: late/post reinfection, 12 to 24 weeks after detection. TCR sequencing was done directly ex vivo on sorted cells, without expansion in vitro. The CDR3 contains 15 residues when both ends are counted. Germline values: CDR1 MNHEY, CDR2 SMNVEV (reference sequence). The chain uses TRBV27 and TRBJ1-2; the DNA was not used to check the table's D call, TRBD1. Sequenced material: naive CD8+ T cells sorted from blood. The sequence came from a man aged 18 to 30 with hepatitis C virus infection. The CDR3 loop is CASSSSTGLNYGYTF.